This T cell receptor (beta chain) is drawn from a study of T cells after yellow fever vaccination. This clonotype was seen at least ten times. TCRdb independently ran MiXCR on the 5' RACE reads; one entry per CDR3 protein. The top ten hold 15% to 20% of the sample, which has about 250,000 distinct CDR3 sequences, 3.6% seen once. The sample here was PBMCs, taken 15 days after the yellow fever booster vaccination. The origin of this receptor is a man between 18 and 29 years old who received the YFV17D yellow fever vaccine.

CDR3 coding DNA: TGCAGTGCTATCTCTCAGGGGGCCAACTATGGCTACACCTTC. Translating gives CSAISQGANYGYTF. The chain employs TRBV20-1 and TRBJ1-2, with 8 bases matching TRBD1. Losses at the gene ends were 4 bases for V and 2 bases for J; bases not matched to a gene: 6. Germline CDR1 reads DFQATT; CDR2 reads SNEGSKA (reference sequence). The CDR3 is made up of 14 amino acids.